This T cell receptor (beta chain) appears in the sequencing data of a study of human T cells and chemical hapten exposure. Study background: Upper-back patch tests with 0.01% DPC were read at 6 days.

Per germline, CDR1 SGHKS and CDR2 YYEKEE (reference sequence). There are 14 residues in the CDR3. Trimming stripped 0 bases from V and 6 bases from J, with 12 bases between. Separate cDNA molecules received unique molecular identifiers, which the library attached to them. Study processing details: TCRs per sample had a median of about 100,000 and ranged from about 23,224 to 750,000. Each CDR3 protein is one row after TCRdb ran MiXCR on the RACE reads. These V and J calls derive from TCRdb rather than the authors' analysis. The sample includes approximately 89,000 distinct CDR3 sequences, 6.6% of them seen just once. This clonotype was recorded many times. Antigen specificity is unknown. Time point reported: patch test 2, 6 weeks after DPC sensitization. Treatment: therapeutic diphenylcyclopropenone sensitization with weekly scalp DPC. Whole-study results and caveats: PT1 expanded TCR numbers rose with patch test score.

This chain uses TRBV5-5 with TRBJ1-1; no reliable D call. The receptor comes from a woman in her 30s with alopecia areata. Some clones in this sample may be carry-over from other donors' samples. Material: whole blood, obtained in connection with sensitization to the hapten diphenylcyclopropenone (DPC). The CDR3 sequence: CASSLGHIYAEAFF. DNA of the CDR3: TGTGCCAGCAGCTTGGGACACATCTACGCTGAAGCTTTCTTT. Drawing the rest from reference TRBV5-5 and TRBJ1-1, the complete variable domain is DAGVTQSPTHLIKTRGQQVTLRCSPISGHKSVSWYQQVLGQGPQFIFQYYEKEERGRGNFPDRFSARQFPNYSSELNVNALLLGDSALYLCASSLGHIYAEAFFGQGTRLTVV.